The rows below give T cell receptor beta chains drawn from one sample of a study of T cells in Graves' hyperthyroidism and ophthalmopathy. TCRdb fed the multiplex PCR reads into MiXCR, producing one record per CDR3 protein. This sample has about 560,000 distinct CDR3 sequences, with around 17% found just once. What was sequenced was blood. The receptors come from a woman between 18 and 29 years old with Graves' hyperthyroidism. CDR3s include the opening cysteine and the closing phenylalanine or tryptophan. Each record gives: J gene, V gene, D gene, CDR3 protein. A D gene is named only where the DNA matches it firmly.

j_gene: TRBJ1-4
v_gene: TRBV6-1
d_gene: TRBD1
CDR3aa: CASSGTHRGGEKLFF

j_gene: TRBJ2-7
v_gene: TRBV6-1
d_gene: NA
CDR3aa: CASSESGGVSYEQYF

j_gene: TRBJ2-3
v_gene: TRBV2
d_gene: NA
CDR3aa: CASGGGQVDTQYF

j_gene: TRBJ2-5
v_gene: TRBV24-1
d_gene: TRBD1
CDR3aa: CATSDLSTGGKETQYF

j_gene: TRBJ2-7
v_gene: TRBV3-1
d_gene: NA
CDR3aa: CASSRTRSEQYF

j_gene: TRBJ2-2
v_gene: TRBV28
d_gene: NA
CDR3aa: CASSTVTGELFF

j_gene: TRBJ1-1
v_gene: TRBV4-3
d_gene: NA
CDR3aa: CASSQDLATTEAFF

j_gene: TRBJ2-3
v_gene: TRBV12-3/TRBV12-4
d_gene: TRBD2
CDR3aa: CASSLAGGFADTQYF

j_gene: TRBJ1-1
v_gene: TRBV2
d_gene: TRBD1
CDR3aa: CASTLGQGNTEAFF

j_gene: TRBJ2-1
v_gene: TRBV20-1
d_gene: NA
CDR3aa: CSATLGPNLVGDEQFF

j_gene: TRBJ1-1
v_gene: TRBV27
d_gene: TRBD1
CDR3aa: CASTDRPNTEASF

j_gene: TRBJ2-3
v_gene: TRBV6-5
d_gene: NA
CDR3aa: CASSYTWTEVTDTQYF

j_gene: TRBJ2-7
v_gene: TRBV6-1
d_gene: TRBD2
CDR3aa: CASSEKTSGSYEQYF

j_gene: TRBJ1-1
v_gene: TRBV27
d_gene: NA
CDR3aa: CASSLSGSEAFF

j_gene: TRBJ1-4
v_gene: TRBV5-6
d_gene: NA
CDR3aa: CASSDRVIGEKLFF